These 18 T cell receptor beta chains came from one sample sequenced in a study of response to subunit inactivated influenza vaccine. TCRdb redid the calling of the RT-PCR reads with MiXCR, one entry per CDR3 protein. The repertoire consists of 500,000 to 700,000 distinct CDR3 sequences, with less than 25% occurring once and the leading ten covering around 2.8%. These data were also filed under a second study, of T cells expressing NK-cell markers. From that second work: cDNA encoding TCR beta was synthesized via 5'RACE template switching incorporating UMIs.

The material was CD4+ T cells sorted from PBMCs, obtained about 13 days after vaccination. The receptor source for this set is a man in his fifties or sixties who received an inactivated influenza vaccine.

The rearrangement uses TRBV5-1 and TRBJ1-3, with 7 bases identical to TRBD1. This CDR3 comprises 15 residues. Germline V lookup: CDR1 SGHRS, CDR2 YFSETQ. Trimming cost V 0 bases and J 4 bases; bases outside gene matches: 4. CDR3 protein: CASSLEGTVGNTIYF. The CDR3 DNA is TGCGCCAGCAGCTTGGAAGGGACAGTCGGAAACACCATATATTTT.

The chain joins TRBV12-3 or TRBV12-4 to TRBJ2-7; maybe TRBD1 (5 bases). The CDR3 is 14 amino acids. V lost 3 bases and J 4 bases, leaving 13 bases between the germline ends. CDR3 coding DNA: TGTGCCAGCAGTTTGGTCAGGGCAGTTTACGAGCAGTACTTC. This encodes CASSLVRAVYEQYF.

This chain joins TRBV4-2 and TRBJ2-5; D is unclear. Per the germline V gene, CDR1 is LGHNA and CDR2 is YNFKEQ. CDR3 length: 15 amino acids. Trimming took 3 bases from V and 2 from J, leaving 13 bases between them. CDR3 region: CASSQGNQFQETQYF. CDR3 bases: TGTGCCAGCAGCCAGGGGAATCAGTTTCAAGAGACCCAGTACTTC.

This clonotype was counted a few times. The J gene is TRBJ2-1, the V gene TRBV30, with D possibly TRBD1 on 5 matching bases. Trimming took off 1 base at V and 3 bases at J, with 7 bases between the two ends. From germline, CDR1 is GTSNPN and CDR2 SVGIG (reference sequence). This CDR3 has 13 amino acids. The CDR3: CAWSADSYNEQFF. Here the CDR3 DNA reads TGTGCCTGGAGTGCCGACAGCTACAATGAGCAGTTCTTC.

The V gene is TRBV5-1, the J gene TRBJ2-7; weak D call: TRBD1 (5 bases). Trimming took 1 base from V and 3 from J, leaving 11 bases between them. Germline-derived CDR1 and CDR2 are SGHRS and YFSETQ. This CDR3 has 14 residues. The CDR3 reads CASSLRGEVYEQYF. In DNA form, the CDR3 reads TGCGCCAGCAGCTTGAGGGGTGAGGTCTACGAGCAGTACTTC.

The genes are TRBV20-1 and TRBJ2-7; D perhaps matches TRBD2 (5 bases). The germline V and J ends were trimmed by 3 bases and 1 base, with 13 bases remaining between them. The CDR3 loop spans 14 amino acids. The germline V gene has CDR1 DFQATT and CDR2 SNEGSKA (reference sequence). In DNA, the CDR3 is TGCAGTGCTAGTCACCCTAGCCTATCCTACGAGCAGTACTTC. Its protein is CSASHPSLSYEQYF.

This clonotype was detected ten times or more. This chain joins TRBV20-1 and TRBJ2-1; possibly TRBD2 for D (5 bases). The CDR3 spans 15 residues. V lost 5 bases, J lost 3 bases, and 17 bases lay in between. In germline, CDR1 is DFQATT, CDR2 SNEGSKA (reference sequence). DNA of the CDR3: TGCAGTGCTGTTTTGTTAGAGGCGGGCTACAATGAGCAGTTCTTC. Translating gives CSAVLLEAGYNEQFF.

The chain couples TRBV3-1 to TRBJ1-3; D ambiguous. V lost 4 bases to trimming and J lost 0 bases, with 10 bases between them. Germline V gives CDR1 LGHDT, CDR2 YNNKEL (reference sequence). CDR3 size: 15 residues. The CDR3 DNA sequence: TGTGCCAGCAGCCGCGCGGCCGTCTCTGGAAACACCATATATTTT. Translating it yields CASSRAAVSGNTIYF.

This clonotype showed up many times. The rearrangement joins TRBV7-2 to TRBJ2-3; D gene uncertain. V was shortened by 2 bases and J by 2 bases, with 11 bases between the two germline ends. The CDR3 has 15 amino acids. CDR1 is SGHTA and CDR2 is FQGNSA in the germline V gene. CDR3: CASSLWTLHTDTQYF. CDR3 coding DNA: TGTGCCAGCAGCTTATGGACGCTGCACACAGATACGCAGTATTTT.

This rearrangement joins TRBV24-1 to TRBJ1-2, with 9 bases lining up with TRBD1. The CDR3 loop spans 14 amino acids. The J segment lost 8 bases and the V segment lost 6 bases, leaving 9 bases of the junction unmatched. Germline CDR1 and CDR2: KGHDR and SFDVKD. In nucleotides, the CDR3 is TGTGCCACCAGTTCAGCGGACAGGGGAGGAGGCTACACCTTC. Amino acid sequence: CATSSADRGGGYTF.

CDR3 DNA: TGTGCCAGCAGGACAGGGGAAAATTCACCCCTCCACTTT. As protein: CASRTGENSPLHF. This chain connects TRBV12-3 or TRBV12-4 to TRBJ1-6; TRBD1 agrees at 8 bases. The CDR3 extends over 13 amino acids. After removal of 6 bases from V and 7 bases from J, the junction contained 2 bases not matched to a gene.

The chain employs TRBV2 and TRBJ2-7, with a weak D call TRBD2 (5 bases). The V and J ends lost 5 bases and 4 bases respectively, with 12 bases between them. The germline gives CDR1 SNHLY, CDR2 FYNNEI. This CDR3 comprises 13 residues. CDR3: CASSIGLPYEQYF. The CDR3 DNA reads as TGTGCCAGCAGTATCGGACTGCCATACGAGCAGTACTTC.

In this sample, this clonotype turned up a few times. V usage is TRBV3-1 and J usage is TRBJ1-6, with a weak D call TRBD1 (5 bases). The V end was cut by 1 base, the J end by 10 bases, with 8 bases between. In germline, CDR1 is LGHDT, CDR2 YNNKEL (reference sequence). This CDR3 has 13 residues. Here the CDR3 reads CASSQAGGSPLHF. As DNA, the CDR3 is TGTGCCAGCAGCCAAGCTGGGGGGTCACCCCTCCACTTT.

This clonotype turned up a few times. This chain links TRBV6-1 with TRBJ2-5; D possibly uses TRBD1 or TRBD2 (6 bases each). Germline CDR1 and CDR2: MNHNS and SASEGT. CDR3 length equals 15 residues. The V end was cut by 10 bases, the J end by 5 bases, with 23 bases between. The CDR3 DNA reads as TGTGCCACGCTATGGGGGGCGAGGGTTAGGGAGACCCAGTACTTC. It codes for CATLWGARVRETQYF.

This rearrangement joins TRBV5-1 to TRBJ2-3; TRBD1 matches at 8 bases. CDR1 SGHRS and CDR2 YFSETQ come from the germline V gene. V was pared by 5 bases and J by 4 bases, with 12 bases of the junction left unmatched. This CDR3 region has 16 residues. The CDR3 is CASSPAGGQGADTQYF. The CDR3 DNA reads TGCGCCAGCAGTCCAGCAGGGGGCCAAGGCGCAGATACGCAGTATTTT. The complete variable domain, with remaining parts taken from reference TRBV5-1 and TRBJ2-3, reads KAGVTQTPRYLIKTRGQQVTLSCSPISGHRSVSWYQQTPGQGLQFLFEYFSETQRNKGNFPGRFSGRQFSNSRSEMNVSTLELGDSALYLCASSPAGGQGADTQYFGPGTRLTVL.

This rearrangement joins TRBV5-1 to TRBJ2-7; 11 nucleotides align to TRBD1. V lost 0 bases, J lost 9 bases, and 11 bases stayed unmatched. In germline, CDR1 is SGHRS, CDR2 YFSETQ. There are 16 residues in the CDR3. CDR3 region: CASSLGRTGGPPVQYF. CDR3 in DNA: TGCGCCAGCAGCTTGGGTAGGACAGGGGGCCCTCCCGTGCAGTACTTC.

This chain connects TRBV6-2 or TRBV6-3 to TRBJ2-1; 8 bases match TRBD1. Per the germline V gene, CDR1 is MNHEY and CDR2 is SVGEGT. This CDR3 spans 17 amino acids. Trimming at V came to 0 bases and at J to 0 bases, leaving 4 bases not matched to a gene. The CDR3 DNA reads TGTGCCAGCAGTTACTCTATCACAGGGGGCTCCTACAATGAGCAGTTCTTC. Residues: CASSYSITGGSYNEQFF.

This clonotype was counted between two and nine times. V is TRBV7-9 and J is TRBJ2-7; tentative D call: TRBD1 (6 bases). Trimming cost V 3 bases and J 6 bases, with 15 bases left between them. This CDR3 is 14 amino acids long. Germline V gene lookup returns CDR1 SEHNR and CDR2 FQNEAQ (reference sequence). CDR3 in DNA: TGTGCCAGCAGCTTCCGAGGGGGTACGGTCGAGCAGTACTTC. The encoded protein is CASSFRGGTVEQYF.